This is a list of T cell receptor beta chains from one sample in a study of blood T cell repertoires in COVID-19. TCRdb's table, derived via immunoSEQ multiplex PCR, lists solely in-frame clones and lacks some. This table holds some 83,000 clones, 65% to 85% found once. Sequenced material: peripheral blood. Receptors originate from a man between 60 and 75 years old with active or convalescent COVID-19. Both conserved end residues are part of each CDR3. D genes are given only for firm matches. Rows may omit the clone size; those that give it use once, few, many or a size class.

abundance,v_gene,j_gene,d_gene,CDR3aa,CDR3nt
NA,TRBV3-1/TRBV3-2,TRBJ2-2,NA,CASSLVPLYNRVTGELFF,TGTGCCAGCAGCCTAGTTCCCCTCTACAACAGGGTGACCGGGGAGCTGTTTTTT
NA,TRBV25-1,TRBJ2-7,NA,CASRAQYF,TGTGCCAGCAGAGCACAGTACTTC
once,TRBV28,TRBJ2-5,NA,CASTWGQGRYETQYF,TGTGCCAGCACATGGGGCCAGGGGCGTTATGAGACCCAGTACTTC
NA,TRBV27,TRBJ2-3,TRBD2,CASSLGTSGADTQYF,TGTGCCAGCAGTTTAGGGACTAGCGGTGCAGATACGCAGTATTTT
NA,TRBV6-5,TRBJ2-3,NA,CASSWTESTDTQYF,TGTGCCAGCAGTTGGACAGAAAGCACAGATACGCAGTATTTT
once,TRBV27,TRBJ2-2,NA,CASSLTVVARELFF,TGTGCCAGCAGTCTGACAGTTGTAGCAAGGGAGCTGTTTTTT
NA,TRBV18,TRBJ2-7,NA,CASSPKTGHTYEQYF,TGTGCCAGCTCACCCAAAACAGGGCACACCTACGAGCAGTACTTC
NA,TRBV6-5,TRBJ1-6,NA,CASSPDTKSPLHF,TGTGCCAGCAGCCCGGACACCAAGTCACCCCTCCACTTT
medium-sized,TRBV5-5,TRBJ1-5,NA,CASSLAQRGNQPQHF,TGTGCCAGCAGCTTGGCACAGAGGGGCAATCAGCCCCAGCATTTT
NA,TRBV19,TRBJ1-4,TRBD1,CASSLRQGAAEKLFF,TGTGCCAGTAGTCTCCGACAGGGGGCGGCGGAAAAACTGTTTTTT
NA,TRBV6-1,TRBJ1-3,NA,CASSRGNSGNTIYF,TGTGCCAGCAGCCGGGGAAACTCTGGAAACACCATATATTTT